This T cell receptor (beta chain) was identified during a study of blood T cell repertoires in COVID-19. Study-wide background: There were acute and convalescent COVID-19 samples, and they came from the United States, Italy and Spain. T cells, B-cell-depleted T cells, or PBMCs provided the cDNA or gDNA that served as material.

The CDR3 runs to 12 residues. CDR1 and CDR2 (germline): LNHDA, SQIVND (reference sequence). V lost 5 bases, J lost 8 bases, and 12 bases lay in between. Generated by immunoSEQ multiplex PCR, the TCRdb table keeps only in-frame clones and is missing some. The profile shows 50,000 or so clones, approximately 81% of them singletons. This TCR came from a man aged 40-55 years with active COVID-19. The chain has TRBV19 and TRBJ1-1; D is possibly TRBD1 (6 bases). Sequenced sample: peripheral blood. The CDR3 DNA reads TGTGCCAGTAGTCCTGGACAGCAGGAAGCTTTCTTT. Translation gives CASSPGQQEAFF. Variable domain in full (rest from reference TRBV19 and TRBJ1-1): DGGITQSPKYLFRKEGQNVTLSCEQNLNHDAMYWYRQDPGQGLRLIYYSQIVNDFQKGDIAEGYSVSREKKESFPLTVTSAQKNPTAFYLCASSPGQQEAFFGQGTRLTVV.